This TCR beta chain was obtained from a study of CD8 T cells in Susac syndrome. FACS enriched CD8+ TEMRA cells, while bulk CD8+ and CD4+ were negatively isolated. Reverse transcription used about 0.45 to 1 ug RNA and random hexamers. TCRdb recomputed calls from the immunoSEQ multiplex PCR reads with MiXCR, one row per CDR3 protein. The sample holds 180,000 or so distinct CDR3 sequences; around 95% are singletons and the top ten take 0.093%. The V end lost 1 base, the J end lost 9 bases, and 10 bases lay between the germline ends. CDR1 and CDR2 from the germline V gene are SEHNR and FQNEAQ (reference sequence). CDR3 size: 14 residues.

The V call is TRBV7-9, the J call TRBJ1-6, with a tentative D call TRBD1 (5 bases). The origin of this receptor is a human donor with multiple sclerosis. The sample was CD4+ T cells from PBMCs. The CDR3 sequence is CASSLGDWVSPLHF. The CDR3 DNA follows: TGTGCCAGCAGCTTAGGGGACTGGGTTTCACCCCTCCACTTT.